This T cell receptor beta chain was profiled in a study of PD-L1 blockade in urothelial cancer. Whole-study context: The patients' atezolizumab therapy, 1,200 mg intravenously every 3 weeks, started at some point between 2014 and 2016.

Time point given: peripheral blood 6 weeks after treatment start. V gave up 6 bases and J gave up 4 bases; unmatched junction bases: 9. Germline V lookup: CDR1 SGHDT, CDR2 YYEEEE. This CDR3 has 14 residues. This clone was seen a single time. Each PCR contained spiked-in synthetic TCR analog templates. Some clones are missing from TCRdb's copy, which holds only in-frame ones; the method was immunoSEQ multiplex PCR. The sample includes approximately 83,000 clones, 70% to 90% of them seen just once. The specimen comprised PBMCs, sampled around atezolizumab (anti-PD-L1) treatment. The clonotype comes from a man in his 70s with urothelial cancer. The chain employs TRBV5-6 and TRBJ2-5, with 7 bases aligning to TRBD2. The CDR3 loop reads CASTRGDYLETQYF. The CDR3 DNA is TGTGCCAGCACACGTGGGGACTATTTAGAGACCCAGTACTTC.